The present T cell receptor (beta chain) was sequenced within a study of shared clonotypes between healthy human individuals. Study summary: Donor ages ranged 18 to 49 years: a couple of women, a few men. Regarding the study as a whole: Rarefaction gave evidence that sorted-subset sequencing remained incomplete despite large depth. All-four-donor shared clonotypes had higher generation probabilities than non-shared clonotypes did.

Comment on this clone: Its target is unknown.

Germline V gene lookup returns CDR1 LNHDA and CDR2 SQIVND (reference sequence). V lost 6 bases and J lost 0, with 8 bases in between. This CDR3 contains 13 residues. The data were produced by immunoSEQ multiplex PCR, yet TCRdb's version contains in-frame clones alone and is incomplete. The sample consists of approximately 810,000 clones, 90% to 95% of them appearing once. Cells designated naive CD8 were CD45RO-negative and were positively selected for CCR7, with terminally differentiated effector memory CD45RA+ cells excluded. Nashville, Tennessee was home to all donors, each a Caucasian adult. This chain uses TRBV19 with TRBJ1-1; D uncertain. The sample consisted of naive CD8+ T cells sorted from blood. The TCR comes from a young man in good health. The CDR3 sequence is CASRTLMNTEAFF. In DNA, the CDR3 is TGTGCCAGTAGGACCTTAATGAACACTGAAGCTTTCTTT. The variable domain in full, completed from reference TRBV19 and TRBJ1-1, reads DGGITQSPKYLFRKEGQNVTLSCEQNLNHDAMYWYRQDPGQGLRLIYYSQIVNDFQKGDIAEGYSVSREKKESFPLTVTSAQKNPTAFYLCASRTLMNTEAFFGQGTRLTVV.